Below, 4 T cell receptor beta chains from the same sample are listed, as sequenced in a study of T cells in Graves' hyperthyroidism and ophthalmopathy. The source material, RNA transcripts, was used to amplify TCR beta CDR3 regions. A set of HTBI primers served as the primers for a first-round RT-PCR of the TCR CDR3. TCRdb processed the multiplex PCR reads anew with MiXCR; each CDR3 protein has one entry. The profile covers about 640,000 distinct CDR3 sequences, with more than 14% appearing a single time and about 12% taken by the ten largest. Material for sequencing was blood. These receptor sequences come from a woman aged 45-60 years with Graves' ophthalmopathy.

This clonotype appeared many times. This rearrangement joins TRBV7-2 to TRBJ2-1; 13 bases are a match to TRBD2. The CDR3 has 21 amino acids. V was pared by 3 bases and J by 0 bases, with 14 bases of the junction left unmatched. Germline CDR1 SGHTA, CDR2 FQGNSA. The CDR3: CASSLALAGGRTTSSYNEQFF. The CDR3 nucleotides are TGTGCCAGCAGCTTGGCACTAGCGGGAGGGCGAACCACTTCCTCCTACAATGAGCAGTTCTTC.

About this clonotype: Lacking the conserved final phenylalanine or tryptophan, this CDR3 likely reflects a read error. The rearrangement uses TRBV28 and TRBJ2-7; D perhaps matches TRBD1 (5 bases). The germline CDR1 and CDR2 sequences are MDHEN and SYDVKM. Trimming removed 8 bases at V and 2 bases at J, with 13 bases between. This CDR3 is built from 13 residues. This CDR3 is CASLRTLPYEQYL. The DNA of the CDR3 is TGTGCCAGCCTGCGGACACTACCCTACGAGCAGTACCTC.

This clonotype was observed a handful of times. This rearrangement joins TRBV15 to TRBJ1-1, with TRBD1 identical over 8 bases. The CDR3 is 14 residues long. CDR1 and CDR2 (germline): LNHNV, YYDKDF (reference sequence). The ends lost 1 base at V and 7 bases at J; junction bases unmatched: 5. The chain's CDR3 is CATSRVRGQDEAFF. In DNA form, the CDR3 reads TGTGCCACCAGCAGAGTCAGGGGGCAGGATGAAGCTTTCTTT.

CDR3 nucleotide sequence: TGTGCCAGTAGTTGGGCATCAATGAACACTGAAGCTTTCTTT. Its protein product is CASSWASMNTEAFF. This sequence joins TRBV19 and TRBJ1-1; D gene ambiguous. The CDR3 totals 14 residues. Germline V gives CDR1 LNHDA, CDR2 SQIVND (reference sequence). The germline V and J ends were trimmed by 5 bases and 0 bases, with 10 bases remaining between them.